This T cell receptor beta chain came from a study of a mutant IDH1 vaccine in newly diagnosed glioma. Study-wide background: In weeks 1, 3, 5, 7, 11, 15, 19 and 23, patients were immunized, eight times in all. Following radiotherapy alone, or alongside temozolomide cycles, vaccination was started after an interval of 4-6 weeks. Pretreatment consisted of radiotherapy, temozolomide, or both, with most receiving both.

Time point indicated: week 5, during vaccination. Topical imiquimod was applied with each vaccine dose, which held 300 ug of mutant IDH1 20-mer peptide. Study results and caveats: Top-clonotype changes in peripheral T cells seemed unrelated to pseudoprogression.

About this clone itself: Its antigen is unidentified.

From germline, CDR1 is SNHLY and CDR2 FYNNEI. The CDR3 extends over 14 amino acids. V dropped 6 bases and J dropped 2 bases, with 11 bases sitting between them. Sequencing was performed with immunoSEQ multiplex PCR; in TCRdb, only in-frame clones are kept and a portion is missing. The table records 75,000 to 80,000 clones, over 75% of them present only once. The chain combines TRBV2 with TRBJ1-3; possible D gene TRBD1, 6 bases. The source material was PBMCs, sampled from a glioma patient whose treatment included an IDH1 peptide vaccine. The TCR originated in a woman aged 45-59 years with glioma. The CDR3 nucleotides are TGTGCCAGCAGCTTACAGGGTCCTGGAAACACCATATATTTT. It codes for CASSLQGPGNTIYF.